This T cell receptor (beta chain) was captured in a study of T cell responses to AZD1222 COVID-19 vaccine. Repertoires were generated with immunoSEQ multiplex PCR, while TCRdb's copy carries only in-frame clones and drops some. This sample carries around 200,000 clones, roughly 91% of them seen once, and the ten largest clones take roughly 1%. Study observations and caveats: Within unmutated variant regions lay the reported targets of nearly half of spike-specific TCRs. Dominant at 160-218 and 743-854, vaccine-associated CD4 TCRs also spanned spike.

V lost 4 bases and J 0 bases, leaving 17 bases between the germline ends. The CDR3 is 18 residues long. Germline CDR1 reads SGHRS; CDR2 reads YFSETQ. As for this clone: Antigen: not known.

Specimen: peripheral blood, collected 28 days after the second dose of the MenACWY control vaccine. The V and J genes are TRBV5-1 and TRBJ2-6, with D perhaps TRBD1 (6 bases). This clonotype was obtained from an adult who received the MenACWY meningococcal vaccine as a control. CDR3 region: CASSKSTTGSSGANVLTF. CDR3 bases: TGCGCCAGCAGCAAGAGCACAACAGGGTCCTCTGGGGCCAACGTCCTGACTTTC.